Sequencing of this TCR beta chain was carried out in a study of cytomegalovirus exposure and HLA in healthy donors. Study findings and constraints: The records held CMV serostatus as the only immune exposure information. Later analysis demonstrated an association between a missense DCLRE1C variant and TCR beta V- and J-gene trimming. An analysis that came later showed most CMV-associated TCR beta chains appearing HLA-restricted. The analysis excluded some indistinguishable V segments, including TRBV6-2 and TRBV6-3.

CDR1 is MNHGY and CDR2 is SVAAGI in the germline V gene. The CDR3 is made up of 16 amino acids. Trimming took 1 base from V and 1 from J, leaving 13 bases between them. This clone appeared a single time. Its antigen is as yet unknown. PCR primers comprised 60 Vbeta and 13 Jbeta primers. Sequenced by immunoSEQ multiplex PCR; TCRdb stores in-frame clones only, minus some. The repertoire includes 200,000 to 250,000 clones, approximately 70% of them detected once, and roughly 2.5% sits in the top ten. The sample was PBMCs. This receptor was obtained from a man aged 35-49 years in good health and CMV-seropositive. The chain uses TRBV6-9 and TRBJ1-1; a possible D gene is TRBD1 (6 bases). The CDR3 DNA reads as TGTGCCAGCAGTTATTTGCGACAGGCGTCGAACACTGAAGCTTTCTTT. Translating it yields CASSYLRQASNTEAFF.